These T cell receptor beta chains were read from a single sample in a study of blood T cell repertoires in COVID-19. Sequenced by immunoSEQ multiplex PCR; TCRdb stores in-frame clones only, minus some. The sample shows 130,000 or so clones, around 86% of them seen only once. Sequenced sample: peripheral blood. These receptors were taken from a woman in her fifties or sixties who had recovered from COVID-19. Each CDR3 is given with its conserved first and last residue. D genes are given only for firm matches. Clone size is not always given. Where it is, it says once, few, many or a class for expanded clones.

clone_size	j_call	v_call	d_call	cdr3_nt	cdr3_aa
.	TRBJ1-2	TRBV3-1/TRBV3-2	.	TGTGCCAGCAGCCAAGATCCCGACTATGGCTACACCTTC	CASSQDPDYGYTF
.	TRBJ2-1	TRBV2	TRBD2	TGTGCCAGCACCATCTCTAGCGGGGGGGCGGGTGAGCAGTTCTTC	CASTISSGGAGEQFF
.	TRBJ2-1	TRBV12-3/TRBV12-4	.	TGTGCCAGCAGCCCTTTTCATGAGCAGTTCTTC	CASSPFHEQFF
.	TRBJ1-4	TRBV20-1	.	TGCAGTGCTAGTCGTGTATTAACTAATGAAAAACTGTTTTTT	CSASRVLTNEKLFF
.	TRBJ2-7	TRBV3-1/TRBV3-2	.	TGTGCCAGCAGCTCCAAGCTGGGCCCATCCGAGCAGTACTTC	CASSSKLGPSEQYF
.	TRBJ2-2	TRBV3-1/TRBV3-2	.	TGTGCCAGCAGCGACTTTCGGGAGCTGTTTTTT	CASSDFRELFF
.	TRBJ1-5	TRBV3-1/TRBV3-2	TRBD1	TGTGCCAGCAGCCAAATGACAGGGGATGGGTGGCCCCAGCATTTT	CASSQMTGDGWPQHF
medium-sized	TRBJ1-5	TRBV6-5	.	TGTGCCAGCAGCCACAGGGGCAATCAGCCCCAGCATTTT	CASSHRGNQPQHF
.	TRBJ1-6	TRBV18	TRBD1	TGTGCCAGCTCACCAAACAGGGGGAATAATTCACCCCTCCACTTT	CASSPNRGNNSPLHF
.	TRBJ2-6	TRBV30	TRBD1	TGTGCCTGGAGGGGGACAGGGGGCGGCCTCTCTGGGGCCAACGTCCTGACTTTC	CAWRGTGGGLSGANVLTF